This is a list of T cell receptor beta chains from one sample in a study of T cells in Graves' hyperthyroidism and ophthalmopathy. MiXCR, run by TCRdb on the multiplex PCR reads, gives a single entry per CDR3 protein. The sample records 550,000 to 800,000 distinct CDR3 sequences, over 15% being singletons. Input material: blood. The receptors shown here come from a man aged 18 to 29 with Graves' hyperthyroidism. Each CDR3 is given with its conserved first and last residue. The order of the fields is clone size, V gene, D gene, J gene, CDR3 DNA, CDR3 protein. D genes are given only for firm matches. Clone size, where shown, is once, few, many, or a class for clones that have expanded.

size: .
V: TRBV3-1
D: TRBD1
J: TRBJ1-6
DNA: TGTGCCAGCAGCCAAGGAAGGACAGGGGTCCTTTTGGGACCCCTCCACTTT
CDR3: CASSQGRTGVLLGPLHF

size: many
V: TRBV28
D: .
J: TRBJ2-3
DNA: TGTGCCAGCAGTCCGCTAGCATCAAATACGCAGTATTTT
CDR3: CASSPLASNTQYF

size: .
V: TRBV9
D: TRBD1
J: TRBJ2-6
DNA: TGTGCCAGCAGCGCCTGGACAGGATCAGGGGCCAACGTCCTGACTTTC
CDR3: CASSAWTGSGANVLTF

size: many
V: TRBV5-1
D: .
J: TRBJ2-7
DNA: TGCGCCAGCAGCGGGGCAGGGGTAACCTACGAGCAGTACTTC
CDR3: CASSGAGVTYEQYF

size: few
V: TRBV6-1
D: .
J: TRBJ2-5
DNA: TGTGCCAGCAGTGTCCTGGGAGGCCAAGAGACCCAGTACTTC
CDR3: CASSVLGGQETQYF

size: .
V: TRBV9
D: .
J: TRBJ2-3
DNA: TGTGCCAGCAGCGCCCTTGGGGGTTGGGATACGCAGTATTTT
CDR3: CASSALGGWDTQYF

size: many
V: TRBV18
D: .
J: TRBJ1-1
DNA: TGTGCCAGCTCACCACCCCGTGTGGCCGGCACTGAAGCTTTCTTT
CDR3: CASSPPRVAGTEAFF

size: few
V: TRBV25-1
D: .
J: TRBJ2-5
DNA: TGTGCCAGCAGTGAATGGAGAAAAGTAGAAGAGACCCAGTACTTC
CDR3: CASSEWRKVEETQYF

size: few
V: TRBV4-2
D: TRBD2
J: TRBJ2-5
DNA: TGTGCCAGCAGCCAAGAACGGACTAGCGGGAAAGAGACCCAGTACTTC
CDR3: CASSQERTSGKETQYF

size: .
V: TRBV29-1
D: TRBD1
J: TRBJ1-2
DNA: TGCAGCGTTGAGTTGGCAGGGGGCTATGGCTACACCTTC
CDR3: CSVELAGGYGYTF

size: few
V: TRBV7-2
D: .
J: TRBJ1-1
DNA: TGTGCCAGCAGCCTGGGACATGCGAACACTGAAGCTTTCTTT
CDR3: CASSLGHANTEAFF

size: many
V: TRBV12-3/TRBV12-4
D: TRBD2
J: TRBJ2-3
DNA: TGTGCCAGCAGCTCCGGGACTAGCGGGAGCACAGATACGCAGTATTTT
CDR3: CASSSGTSGSTDTQYF

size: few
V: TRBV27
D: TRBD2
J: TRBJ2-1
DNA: TGTGCCAGCAGTTTCCAGCGGGAGACCTCCTACAATGAGCAGTTCTTC
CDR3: CASSFQRETSYNEQFF

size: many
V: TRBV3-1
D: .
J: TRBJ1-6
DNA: TGTGCCAGCAGCCAAGGAAGATCAGGGGAGTTCGGTTCACCCCTCCACTTT
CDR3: CASSQGRSGEFGSPLHF

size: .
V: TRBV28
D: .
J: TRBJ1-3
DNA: TGTGCCAGCAGTGCTACAGGAGCCTCTGGAAACTCCATATATTTT
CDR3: CASSATGASGNSIYF

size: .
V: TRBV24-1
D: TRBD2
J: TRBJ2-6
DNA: TGTGCCACCAGTGATTCTAGCGGGAGAGGCTCTGGGGCCAACGTCCTGACTTTC
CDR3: CATSDSSGRGSGANVLTF

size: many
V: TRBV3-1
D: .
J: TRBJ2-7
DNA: TGTGCCAGCAGCCCCTCAGGACTTACCTCCTACGAGCAGTACTTC
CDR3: CASSPSGLTSYEQYF

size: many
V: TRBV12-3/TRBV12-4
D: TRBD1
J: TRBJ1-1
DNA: TGTGCCAGCAGTTCCCCAGGGGGAGGTGCTGAAGCTTTCTTT
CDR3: CASSSPGGGAEAFF

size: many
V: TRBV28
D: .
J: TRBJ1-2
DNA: TGTGCCAGCGCGACTGCTAACTATGGCTACACCTTC
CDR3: CASATANYGYTF

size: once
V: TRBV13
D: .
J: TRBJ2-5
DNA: TGTGCCAGCAGCTTAGGGGACCCGCGGACCCAGTACTTC
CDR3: CASSLGDPRTQYF

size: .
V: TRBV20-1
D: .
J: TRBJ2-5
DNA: TGCAGTGCCCTGTACCGACAAGAGACCCAGTACTTC
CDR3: CSALYRQETQYF

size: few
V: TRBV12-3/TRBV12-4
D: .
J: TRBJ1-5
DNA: TGTGCCAGCAGTTTTCTCTATAGCAATCAGCCCCAGCATTTT
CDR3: CASSFLYSNQPQHF

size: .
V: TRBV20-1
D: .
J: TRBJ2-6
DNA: TGCAGTGCTGGGCAATGGGGCAGGGCCCCCTCTGGGGCCAACGTCCTGACTTTC
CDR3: CSAGQWGRAPSGANVLTF

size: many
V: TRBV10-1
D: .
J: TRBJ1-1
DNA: TGCGCCAGCAGTGAGTCCGGGACGGGACATTACACTGAAGCTTTCTTT
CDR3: CASSESGTGHYTEAFF

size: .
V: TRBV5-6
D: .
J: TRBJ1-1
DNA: TGTGCCAGCAGCTCACTTACAGGCGTACTTTTGTTCACTGAAGCTTTCTTT
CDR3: CASSSLTGVLLFTEAFF

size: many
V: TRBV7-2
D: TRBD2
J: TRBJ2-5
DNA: TGTGCCAGCAGCCTAATCCCTTCTAGCGGGTTCATCCAAGAGACCCAGTACTTC
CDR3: CASSLIPSSGFIQETQYF

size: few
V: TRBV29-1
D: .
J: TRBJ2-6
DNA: TGCAGCGTTTATGACAGCTCTGGGGCCAACGTCCTGACTTTC
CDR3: CSVYDSSGANVLTF

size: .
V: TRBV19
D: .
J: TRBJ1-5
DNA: TGTGCCAGTACGCCCGGACGGATAAATCAGCCCCAGCATTTT
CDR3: CASTPGRINQPQHF

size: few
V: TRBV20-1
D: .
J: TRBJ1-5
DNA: TGCAGTGCTAGATTGTCGGGAAATCAGCCCCAGCATTTT
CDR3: CSARLSGNQPQHF

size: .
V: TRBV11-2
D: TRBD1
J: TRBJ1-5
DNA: TGTGCCAGCAGCCCACAGACAGGGTTTAATCAGCCCCAGCATTTT
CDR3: CASSPQTGFNQPQHF

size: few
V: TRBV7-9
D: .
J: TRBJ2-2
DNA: TGTGCCAGCAGCGCCCCAGGAGTGGCGAACACCGGGGAGCTGTTTTTT
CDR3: CASSAPGVANTGELFF

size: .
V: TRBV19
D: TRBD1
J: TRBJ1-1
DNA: TGTGCCAGTAGTATAGGGGACAGGAACACTGAAGCTTTCTTT
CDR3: CASSIGDRNTEAFF

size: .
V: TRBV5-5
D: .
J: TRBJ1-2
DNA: TGTGCCAGCAGCCGGGACAACGAGAGCACCTTC
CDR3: CASSRDNESTF

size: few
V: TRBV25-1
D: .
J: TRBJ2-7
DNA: TGTGCCAGCAGTAAAAGCTACTACGAGCAGTACTTC
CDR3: CASSKSYYEQYF

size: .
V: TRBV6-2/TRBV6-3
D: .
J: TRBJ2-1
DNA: TGTGCCAGCAGTTCTGGTCCAGCGGTCTACAATGAGCAGTTCTTC
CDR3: CASSSGPAVYNEQFF

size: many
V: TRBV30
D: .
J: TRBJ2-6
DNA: TGTGCCTGGAGTGTGAGAGGTCCAAGCTCTGGGGCCAACGTCCTGACTTTC
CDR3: CAWSVRGPSSGANVLTF

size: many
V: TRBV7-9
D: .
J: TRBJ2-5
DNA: TGTGCCAGCAAGCCTGTGGGAGGAGGAGAGACCCAGTACTTC
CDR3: CASKPVGGGETQYF